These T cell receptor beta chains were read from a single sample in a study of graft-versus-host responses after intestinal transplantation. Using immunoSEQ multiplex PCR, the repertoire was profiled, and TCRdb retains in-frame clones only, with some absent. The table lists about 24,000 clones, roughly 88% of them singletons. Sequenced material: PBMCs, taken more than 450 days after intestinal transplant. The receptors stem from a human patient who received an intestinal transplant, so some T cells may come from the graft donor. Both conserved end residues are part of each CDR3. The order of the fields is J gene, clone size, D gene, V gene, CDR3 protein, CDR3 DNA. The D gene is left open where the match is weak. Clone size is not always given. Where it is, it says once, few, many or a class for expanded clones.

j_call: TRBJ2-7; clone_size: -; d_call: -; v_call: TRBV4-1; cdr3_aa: CASSREGNRGRSSYEQYF; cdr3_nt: TGCGCCAGCAGCAGGGAGGGTAATCGGGGGCGGAGCTCCTACGAGCAGTACTTC
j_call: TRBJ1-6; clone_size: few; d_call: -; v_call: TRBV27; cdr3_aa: CASTESTGYNSPLHF; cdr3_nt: TGTGCCAGCACCGAGTCGACGGGCTATAATTCACCCCTCCACTTT
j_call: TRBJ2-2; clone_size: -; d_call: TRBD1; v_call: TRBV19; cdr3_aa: CASRTGAGELFF; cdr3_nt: TGTGCCAGTAGGACAGGGGCCGGGGAGCTGTTTTTT
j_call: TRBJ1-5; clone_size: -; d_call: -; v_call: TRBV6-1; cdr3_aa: CASSEWSQAYSNQPQHF; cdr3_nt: TGTGCCAGCAGTGAATGGTCCCAAGCGTATAGCAATCAGCCCCAGCATTTT
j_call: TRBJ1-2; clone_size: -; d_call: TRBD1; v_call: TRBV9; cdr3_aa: CASSPPPGQRYGYTF; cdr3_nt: TGTGCCAGCAGCCCTCCCCCGGGACAGCGCTATGGCTACACCTTC
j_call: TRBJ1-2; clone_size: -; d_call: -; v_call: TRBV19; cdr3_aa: CASSMPPRNPGQSFGYTF; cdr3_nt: TGTGCCAGTAGTATGCCCCCTCGAAATCCGGGACAAAGCTTTGGCTACACCTTC
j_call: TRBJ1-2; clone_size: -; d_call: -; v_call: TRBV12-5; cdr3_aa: CASGLGAYGYTF; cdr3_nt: TGTGCTAGTGGTTTAGGGGCTTATGGCTACACCTTC
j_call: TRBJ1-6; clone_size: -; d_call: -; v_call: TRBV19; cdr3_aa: CASSSPRTVYNSPLHF; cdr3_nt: TGTGCCAGTAGTTCTCCCCGGACGGTCTATAATTCACCCCTCCACTTT
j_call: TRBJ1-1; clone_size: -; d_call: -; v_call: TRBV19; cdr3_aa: CASSTGEATEAFF; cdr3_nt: TGTGCCAGTAGTACGGGAGAGGCCACTGAAGCTTTCTTT
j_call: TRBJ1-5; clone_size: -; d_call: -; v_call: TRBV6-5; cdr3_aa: CASSLSGRPQHF; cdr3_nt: TGTGCCAGCAGTTTGTCAGGGAGGCCCCAGCATTTT
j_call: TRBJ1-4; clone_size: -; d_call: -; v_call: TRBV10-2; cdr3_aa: CASRRTGATNEKLFF; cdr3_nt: TGCGCCAGCAGACGGACGGGTGCAACTAATGAAAAACTGTTTTTT
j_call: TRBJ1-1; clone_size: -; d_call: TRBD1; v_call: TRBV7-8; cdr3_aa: CASSWGQGRAGSTEAFF; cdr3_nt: TGTGCCAGCAGCTGGGGACAGGGAAGGGCGGGAAGTACTGAAGCTTTCTTT
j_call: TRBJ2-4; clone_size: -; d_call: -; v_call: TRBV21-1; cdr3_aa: CASSKERAGIAKNIQYF; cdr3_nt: TGTGCCAGCAGCAAAGAGAGGGCAGGCATAGCCAAAAACATTCAGTACTTC
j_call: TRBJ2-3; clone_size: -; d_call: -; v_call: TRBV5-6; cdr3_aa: CASSQRGFDSTDTQYF; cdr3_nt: TGTGCCAGCAGCCAGAGGGGTTTCGATAGCACAGATACGCAGTATTTT
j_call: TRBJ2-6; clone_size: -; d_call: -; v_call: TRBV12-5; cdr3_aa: CASVLSGGSGANVLTF; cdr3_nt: TGTGCTAGTGTTCTATCTGGAGGCTCTGGGGCCAACGTCCTGACTTTC
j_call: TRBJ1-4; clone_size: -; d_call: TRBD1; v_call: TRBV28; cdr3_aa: CASSFVGQGLANEKLFF; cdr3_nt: TGTGCCAGCAGTTTTGTCGGACAGGGGCTGGCTAATGAAAAACTGTTTTTT
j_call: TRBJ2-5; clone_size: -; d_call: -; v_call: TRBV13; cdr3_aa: CASSLEGTQYF; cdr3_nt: TGTGCCAGCAGTCTCGAGGGGACCCAGTACTTC
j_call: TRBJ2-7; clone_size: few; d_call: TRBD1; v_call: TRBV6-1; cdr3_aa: CASSVQGVTYEQYF; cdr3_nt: TGTGCCAGCAGTGTGCAGGGGGTCACTTACGAGCAGTACTTC
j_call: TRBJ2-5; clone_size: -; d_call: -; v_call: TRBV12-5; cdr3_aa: CASGLGETQYF; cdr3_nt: TGTGCTAGTGGTTTGGGTGAGACCCAGTACTTC
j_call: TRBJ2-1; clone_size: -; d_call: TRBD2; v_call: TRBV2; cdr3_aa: CASSESLAGGNEQFF; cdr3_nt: TGTGCCAGCAGTGAAAGTCTAGCGGGAGGCAATGAGCAGTTCTTC
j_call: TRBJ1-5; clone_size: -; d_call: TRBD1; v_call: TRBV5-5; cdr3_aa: CASSAQPGQGRNQPQHF; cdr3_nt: TGTGCCAGCAGCGCTCAACCGGGACAGGGGAGGAATCAGCCCCAGCATTTT
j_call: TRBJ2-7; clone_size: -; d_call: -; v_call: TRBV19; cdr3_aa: CASSIGLGGELYEQYF; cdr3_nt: TGTGCCAGTAGTATCGGTTTGGGTGGGGAGCTCTACGAGCAGTACTTC
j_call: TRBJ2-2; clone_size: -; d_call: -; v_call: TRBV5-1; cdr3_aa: CASSNQGSPNTGELFF; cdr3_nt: TGCGCCAGCAGCAACCAGGGGTCCCCGAACACCGGGGAGCTGTTTTTT
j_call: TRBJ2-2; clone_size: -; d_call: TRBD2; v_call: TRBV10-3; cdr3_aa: CAISDTGGDTGELFF; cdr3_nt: TGTGCCATCAGTGACACCGGGGGGGACACCGGGGAGCTGTTTTTT
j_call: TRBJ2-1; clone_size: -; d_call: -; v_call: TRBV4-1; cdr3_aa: CASSQEGGGFGGNEQFF; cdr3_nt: TGCGCCAGCAGCCAAGAAGGGGGCGGGTTCGGGGGGAATGAGCAGTTCTTC
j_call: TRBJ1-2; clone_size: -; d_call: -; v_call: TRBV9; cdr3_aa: CASSVEAGNYGYTF; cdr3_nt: TGTGCCAGCAGCGTAGAAGCAGGGAACTATGGCTACACCTTC
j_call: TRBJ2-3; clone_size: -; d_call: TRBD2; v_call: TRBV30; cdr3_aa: CAWRGGTSGSRFIDTQYF; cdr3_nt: TGTGCCTGGAGAGGCGGGACTAGCGGGAGTAGGTTTATAGATACGCAGTATTTT
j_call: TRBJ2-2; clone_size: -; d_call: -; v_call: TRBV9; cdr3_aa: CASSVVAGELFF; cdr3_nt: TGTGCCAGCAGCGTAGTGGCCGGGGAGCTGTTTTTT
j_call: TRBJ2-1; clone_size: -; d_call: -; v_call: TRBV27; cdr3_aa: CASSLRRMSGVKNEQFF; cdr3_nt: TGTGCCAGCAGTTTGCGCCGAATGTCGGGAGTTAAGAATGAGCAGTTCTTC
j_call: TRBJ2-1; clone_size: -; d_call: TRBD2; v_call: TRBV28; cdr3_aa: CASSETSGSTHEQFF; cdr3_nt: TGTGCCAGCAGTGAGACTAGCGGGAGTACCCATGAGCAGTTCTTC
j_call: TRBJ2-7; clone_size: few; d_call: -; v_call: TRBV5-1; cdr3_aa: CASSLRAGTYEQYF; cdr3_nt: TGCGCCAGCAGCTTGAGGGCAGGTACCTACGAGCAGTACTTC
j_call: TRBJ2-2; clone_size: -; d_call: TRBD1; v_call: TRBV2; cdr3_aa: CASSQTGYTGELFF; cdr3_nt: TGTGCCAGCAGTCAGACAGGGTACACCGGGGAGCTGTTTTTT
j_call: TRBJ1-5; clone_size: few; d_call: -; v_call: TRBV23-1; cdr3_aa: CASSPPRPRDTSNQPQHF; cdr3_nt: TGCGCCAGCAGCCCTCCCAGGCCGAGGGACACTAGCAATCAGCCCCAGCATTTT
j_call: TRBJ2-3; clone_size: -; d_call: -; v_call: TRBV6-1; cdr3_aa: CASSGPLLGRGKTDTQYF; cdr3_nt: TGTGCCAGCAGTGGCCCCCTCCTCGGTAGGGGGAAGACAGATACGCAGTATTTT
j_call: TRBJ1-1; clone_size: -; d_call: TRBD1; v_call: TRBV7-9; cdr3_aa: CVSGQGSSMNAEAFF; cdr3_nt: TGTGTATCTGGACAGGGCTCCTCCATGAACGCTGAAGCTTTCTTT
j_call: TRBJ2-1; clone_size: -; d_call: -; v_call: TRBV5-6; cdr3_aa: CASSLGDPEAEQFF; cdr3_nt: TGTGCCAGCAGCTTGGGGGACCCGGAGGCTGAGCAGTTCTTC
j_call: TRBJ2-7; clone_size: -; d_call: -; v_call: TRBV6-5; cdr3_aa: CATLLIAVRDEQYF; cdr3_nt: TGTGCCACCCTATTAATAGCGGTGAGGGACGAGCAGTACTTC
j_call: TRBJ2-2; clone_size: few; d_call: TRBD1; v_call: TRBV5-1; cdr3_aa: CASSLDAETGGRTGELFF; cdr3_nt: TGCGCCAGCAGCTTGGATGCTGAAACAGGGGGCCGCACCGGGGAGCTGTTTTTT
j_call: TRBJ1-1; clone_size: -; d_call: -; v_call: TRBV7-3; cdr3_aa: CASSFQGNTEAFF; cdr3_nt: TGTGCCAGCAGCTTTCAGGGGAACACTGAAGCTTTCTTT
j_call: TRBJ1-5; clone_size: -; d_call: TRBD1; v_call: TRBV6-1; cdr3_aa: CASSDQGATQHF; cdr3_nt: TGTGCCAGCAGTGATCAGGGGGCGACCCAGCATTTT